This T cell receptor (beta chain) is from a study of cytomegalovirus exposure and HLA in healthy donors. For the study at large: In an earlier analysis, approximately 120 million unique TCR beta sequences were found from approximately 190 million T cells. Findings and caveats of the study: TCR beta V segments were, for the most part, productive about 87% or about 30% of the time in an earlier analysis. There were under 200 TCR beta chains listed as cytomegalovirus-associated.

Germline CDR1 is LGHNA and CDR2 is YSLEER. The CDR3 totals 19 residues. Between the trimmed V and J ends, which lost 3 bases and 0 bases, there was a span of 20 bases. PCR involved 60 Vbeta and 13 Jbeta primers. As processed by the authors: In a later analysis, of tens of millions of unique beta chains, 9 million to 11 million appeared in at least two donors. The repertoire was sequenced with immunoSEQ multiplex PCR; TCRdb's copy has only in-frame clones and lacks some. V, J and clone size derive from that table, while D and trimming were established from the DNA sequence. The profile shows roughly 100,000 clones, more than 65% of them singletons. This clone turned up a few times. Antigen: not known.

The chain employs TRBV4-3 and TRBJ1-4, with D perhaps TRBD1 (5 bases). The sequencing input was PBMCs. This clonotype originated in a young woman in good health and CMV-seropositive. The CDR3 spells CASSQGPGPTTATNEKLFF. Here the CDR3 DNA reads TGCGCCAGCAGCCAGGGGCCGGGCCCCACAACTGCAACTAATGAAAAACTGTTTTTT.